The present entry profiles one T cell receptor (beta chain) with its context. What it binds is not known. This specimen comes from a study of cytomegalovirus exposure and HLA in healthy donors. Study results and limitations: An analysis done earlier found most TCR beta V segments productive about 87% or about 30% of the time.

At the time of sampling, donors were nominally healthy, though unrecorded immune exposures were likely. CDR3 length: 15 residues. Trimming cost V 0 bases and J 2 bases, with 11 bases left between them. Germline CDR1 SGHTS, CDR2 YDEGEE. Primers: 60 Vbeta forward and 13 Jbeta reverse. TCRdb's copy holds only in-frame clones and misses some; the assay was immunoSEQ multiplex PCR. The sample has approximately 180,000 clones; 75% to 80% are singletons. Sequencing used PBMCs. The source of this sequence is a middle-aged man in good health and CMV-seropositive. This rearrangement joins TRBV5-8 to TRBJ1-2, with D possibly being TRBD1 (6 bases). The chain's CDR3 is CASSLGQEDNYGYTF. The CDR3 DNA is TGTGCCAGCAGCTTGGGACAGGAAGACAACTATGGCTACACCTTC.